This TCR beta chain was sequenced during a study of regulatory T cells in long-lasting Graves disease. Whole-study findings and limits: The study found TRBV28, TRBJ1-2 and TRBJ2-5 favored in persistent disease.

V shed 1 base and J shed 1 base, with 7 bases lying between them. CDR1 and CDR2 from the germline V gene are SGHVS and FNYEAQ. The CDR3 has 14 amino acids. HTBI primers from iRepertoire and Arm-PCR of CDR3 regions yielded the TCR beta libraries. Original data processing: The study identified about 60 TRBV and some 13 TRBJ segments across samples. TCRdb fed the multiplex PCR reads into MiXCR, producing one record per CDR3 protein. These V and J calls derive from TCRdb rather than the authors' analysis. The table has roughly 450,000 distinct CDR3 sequences, around a quarter seen once. This clonotype was counted at least ten times. Its cognate antigen is unknown. Time point here: persistent/refractory GD, antithyroid drugs over 5 years with positive TRAb. Following extraction of RNA from PBMCs, that RNA was used to make the TCR library. Per American Thyroid Association guidelines, Graves' disease was diagnosed.

J is TRBJ1-1 and V is TRBV7-6; no reliable D call. The sequence was collected from a female donor with Graves disease. Specimen: peripheral blood mononuclear cells (PBMCs), collected when the disease was refractory, from a patient treated with antithyroid drugs. This CDR3 reads CASSLVPSNTEAFF. For the CDR3, the DNA is TGTGCCAGCAGCTTAGTGCCATCGAACACTGAAGCTTTCTTT.